These 8 T cell receptor beta chains were sequenced from one sample in a study of blood T cell repertoires in COVID-19. The table came from immunoSEQ multiplex PCR; TCRdb's copy has only in-frame clones and leaves some out. The table shows 130,000 to 150,000 clones, with 70% to 85% occurring only once. The material sequenced was peripheral blood. Source of these receptors: a man aged 55 to 69 with acute or convalescent COVID-19.

CDR3 bases: TGTGCCAGCAGCGTAGCTACAGGGACTAGCGAGCAAGAGACCCAGTACTTC. It is translated as CASSVATGTSEQETQYF. The chain employs TRBV9 and TRBJ2-5; 10 nucleotides match TRBD2. With V trimmed by 0 bases and J by 2 bases, 7 bases remained unmatched. Germline V gives CDR1 SGDLS, CDR2 YYNGEE. The CDR3 has 17 residues. Variable domain in full (rest from reference TRBV9 and TRBJ2-5): DSGVTQTPKHLITATGQRVTLRCSPRSGDLSVYWYQQSLDQGLQFLIQYYNGEERAKGNILERFSAQQFPDLHSELNLSSLELGDSALYFCASSVATGTSEQETQYFGPGTRLLVL.

The rearrangement links TRBV27 to TRBJ2-3; the D gene is possibly TRBD2 (6 bases). The CDR3 length is 15 residues. Between the trimmed V and J ends, which lost 3 bases and 0 bases, there was a span of 10 bases. Germline values: CDR1 MNHEY, CDR2 SMNVEV (reference sequence). CDR3 coding DNA: TGTGCCAGCAGTTTTATCCGGGAGAGCACAGATACGCAGTATTTT. Translating gives CASSFIRESTDTQYF.

This clone was observed once. The rearrangement uses TRBV6-6 and TRBJ2-1, with D unclear. Trimming took off 4 bases at V and 2 bases at J, with 12 bases between the two ends. CDR3 length: 15 residues. Germline assignment: CDR1 MNHNY and CDR2 SVGAGI (reference sequence). CDR3 in amino acids: CASSLPTTPYNEQFF. The CDR3 bases are TGTGCCAGCAGTTTGCCCACCACTCCCTACAATGAGCAGTTCTTC.

This clone was counted a few times. In DNA, the CDR3 is TGTGCCTGGAGTCGTACTAGCGGGAAGCAGTTCTTC. It encodes CAWSRTSGKQFF. V usage is TRBV30 and J usage is TRBJ2-1; 10 bases are shared with TRBD2. J gave up 11 bases and V 2 bases, and 3 bases lay outside the gene matches. CDR1 and CDR2 from the germline V gene are GTSNPN and SVGIG (reference sequence). The CDR3 runs to 12 residues.

J is TRBJ2-1 and V is TRBV4-3; 11 nucleotides match TRBD2. CDR1 LGHNA and CDR2 YSLEER come from the germline V gene. V trimming: 0 bases; J trimming: 9 bases; junction bases outside the gene matches: 4. This CDR3 is 15 amino acids long. The CDR3 DNA follows: TGCGCCAGCAGCCAAGAACCCCTAGCGGGAGGTGAGCAGTTCTTC. Amino acids: CASSQEPLAGGEQFF.

The V call is TRBV6-5, the J call TRBJ2-7; tentatively, D is TRBD2 (6 bases). The CDR3 is made up of 14 amino acids. The germline gives CDR1 MNHEY, CDR2 SVGAGI. V lost 5 bases to trimming and J lost 0 bases, with 11 bases between them. The CDR3 nucleotides read TGTGCCAGCAGTCGGGGACTGGGCTCCTACGAGCAGTACTTC. Its protein is CASSRGLGSYEQYF.

This clone was detected once. This chain joins TRBV24-1 and TRBJ2-1; 10 bases fit TRBD2. Germline V gives CDR1 KGHDR, CDR2 SFDVKD. The CDR3 extends over 21 amino acids. V trimming: 4 bases; J trimming: 0 bases; junction bases outside the gene matches: 17. The CDR3 sequence is CATSDPRGAGGPSSSYNEQFF. CDR3 bases: TGTGCCACCAGTGACCCACGAGGAGCGGGAGGGCCTTCAAGCTCCTACAATGAGCAGTTCTTC.

CDR3 bases: TGTGCCAGTAGAACCGCTACAGGGGGCGGACAGCCCCAGCATTTT. This sequence encodes CASRTATGGGQPQHF. The J gene is TRBJ1-5, the V gene TRBV19; the match to TRBD1 covers 9 bases. V gave up 6 bases and J gave up 7 bases; unmatched junction bases: 10. The CDR3 contains 15 residues. The germline V gene encodes CDR1 LNHDA and CDR2 SQIVND (reference sequence).